The next 2 T cell receptor beta chains were all read from a single sample in a study of post-analysis software for immune sequencing data. The study, taken as a whole, reports: Five TRBV segments were more frequent in patients than controls; TRBV5-6, TRBV5-1 and TRBV20-1 belonged to this group.

Their target antigens are unknown. cDNA libraries of TCR beta carried unique molecular identifiers. TCRdb fed the PCR reads into MiXCR, producing one record per CDR3 protein. The sample holds about 770,000 distinct CDR3 sequences, about 43% seen once. Sequencing was performed on blood. The receptors come from a girl aged 10 to 17 with multiple sclerosis.

This clonotype was counted only a few times. The rearrangement joins TRBV7-3 to TRBJ2-7; D may be TRBD2 (5 bases). From germline, CDR1 is SGHTA and CDR2 FQGTGA. This CDR3 spans 14 amino acids. Trimming pared 1 base from V and 6 bases from J, leaving 13 bases between. CDR3 nucleotide sequence: TGTGCCAGCAGCTTAAACGGTCTCGCGGGCGAGCAGTACTTC. Translation gives CASSLNGLAGEQYF.

This clonotype was seen a few times. V usage is TRBV7-2 and J usage is TRBJ2-1; D is undetermined. CDR1 is SGHTA and CDR2 is FQGNSA in the germline V gene. The CDR3 is 12 residues long. V was clipped by 1 base and J by 7 bases, with 5 bases between them. The CDR3 protein is CASSLDENEQFF. In DNA, the CDR3 is TGTGCCAGCAGCTTAGACGAGAATGAGCAGTTCTTC.